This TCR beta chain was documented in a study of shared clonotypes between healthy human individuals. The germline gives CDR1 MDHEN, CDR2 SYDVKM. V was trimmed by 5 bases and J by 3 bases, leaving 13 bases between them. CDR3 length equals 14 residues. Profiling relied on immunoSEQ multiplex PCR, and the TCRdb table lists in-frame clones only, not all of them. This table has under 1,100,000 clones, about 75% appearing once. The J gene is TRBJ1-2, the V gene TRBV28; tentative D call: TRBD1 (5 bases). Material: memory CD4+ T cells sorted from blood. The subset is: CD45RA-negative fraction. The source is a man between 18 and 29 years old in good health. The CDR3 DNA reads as TGTGCCAGCAGTCCCCCCAGGGATGACTATGGCTACACCTTC. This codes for CASSPPRDDYGYTF.